This entry features one T cell receptor (beta chain) sequence. At one boundary the junction diverges from the germline segment, which might be a read error. The investigators made TCR beta cDNA from roughly 0.45 ug total RNA, using a constant-region primer. Slightly modified ARM-PCR served as the procedure for the TCR beta libraries. These libraries came from three rounds of nested multiplex PCR. TCRdb processed the multiplex PCR reads anew with MiXCR; each CDR3 protein has one entry. The data contain 95,000 to 100,000 distinct CDR3 sequences, about 62% of them singletons. The sample comes from a study of tumor-infiltrating lymphocytes in primary liver carcinoma. Co-extracting RNA and DNA was done with roughly 17-31 mg of unsorted bulk tissue as input. Sequenced input: liver tumor tissue from sampling region 2. The subset here: tumor region T2, inferior pole. The origin of this receptor is a woman in her fifties or sixties with primary liver carcinoma and hepatitis B virus infection.

CDR3 in amino acids: CASSPAGEGNQPRHF. CDR3 DNA: TGTGCCAGTAGCCCAGCGGGGGAAGGCAATCAGCCCCGGCATTTT. The J gene is TRBJ1-5, the V gene TRBV19; D may be TRBD1 (5 bases). The V gene's germline CDR1 is LNHDA and CDR2 SQIVND (reference sequence). The CDR3 sequence is 15 residues long.